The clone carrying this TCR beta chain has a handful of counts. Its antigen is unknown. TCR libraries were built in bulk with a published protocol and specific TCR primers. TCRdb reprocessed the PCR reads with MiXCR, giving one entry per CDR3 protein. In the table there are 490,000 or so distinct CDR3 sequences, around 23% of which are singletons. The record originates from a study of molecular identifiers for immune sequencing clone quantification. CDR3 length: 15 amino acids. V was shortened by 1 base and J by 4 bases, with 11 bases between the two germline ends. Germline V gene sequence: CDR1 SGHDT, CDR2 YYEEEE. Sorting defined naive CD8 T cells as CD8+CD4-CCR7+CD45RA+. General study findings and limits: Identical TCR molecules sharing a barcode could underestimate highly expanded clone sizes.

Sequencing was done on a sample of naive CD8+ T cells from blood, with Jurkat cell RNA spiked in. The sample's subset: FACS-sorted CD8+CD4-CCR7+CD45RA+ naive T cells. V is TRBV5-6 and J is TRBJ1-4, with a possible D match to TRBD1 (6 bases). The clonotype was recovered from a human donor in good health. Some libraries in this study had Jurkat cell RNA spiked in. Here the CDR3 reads CASSLLGDINEKLFF. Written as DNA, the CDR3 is TGTGCCAGCAGCTTGCTGGGGGACATTAATGAAAAACTGTTTTTT.